The rows below give T cell receptor beta chains drawn from one sample of a study of cytomegalovirus exposure and HLA in healthy donors. Assay used: immunoSEQ multiplex PCR; TCRdb lists only in-frame clones, some missing. The sample lists 85,000 to 100,000 clones, roughly 80% occurring once. The sample taken for sequencing was PBMCs. The receptors were gathered from a woman aged 55-70 years in good health and CMV-seronegative. Both conserved end residues are part of each CDR3. The D gene is left open where the match is weak. Clone size is stated in some rows and not others, as once, few, many or a class when expanded.

>.|TRBV11-3|TRBJ1-1|TRBD1
CASSPRRRDRAYTEAFF
TGTGCCAGCAGCCCAAGGAGGAGGGACAGGGCGTACACTGAAGCTTTCTTT
>.|TRBV11-3|TRBJ2-1|TRBD2
CASSFSRTSTDNEQFF
TGTGCCAGCAGCTTCTCCCGGACTAGCACCGACAATGAGCAGTTCTTC
>.|TRBV5-1|TRBJ1-2|TRBD1
CASSLAGGLRGYTF
TGCGCCAGCAGCTTGGCAGGGGGGCTTCGGGGCTACACCTTC
>few|TRBV7-6|TRBJ2-5|.
CASSLGQTQETQYF
TGTGCCAGCAGCTTAGGACAGACCCAAGAGACCCAGTACTTC
>.|TRBV19|TRBJ1-2|.
CASITPPLREITNYGYTF
TGTGCCAGTATCACACCCCCATTGAGGGAGATAACTAACTATGGCTACACCTTC
>.|TRBV11-2|TRBJ1-1|.
CASLSQGREAFF
TGTGCCAGCCTATCCCAGGGTCGGGAAGCTTTCTTT
>.|TRBV4-3|TRBJ1-3|.
CASSQDTMVYSGNTIYF
TGCGCCAGCAGCCAAGACACAATGGTGTACTCTGGAAACACCATATATTTT
>few|TRBV9|TRBJ2-1|TRBD2
CASSTGREGSYNEQFF
TGTGCCAGCAGCACGGGCCGGGAGGGCTCCTACAATGAGCAGTTCTTC
>.|TRBV6-1|TRBJ2-7|TRBD2
CASSVLAGVGYEQYF
TGTGCCAGCAGTGTCCTAGCGGGAGTAGGCTACGAGCAGTACTTC
>once|TRBV30|TRBJ2-7|.
CAWSKQSYEQYF
TGTGCCTGGAGTAAACAGTCCTACGAGCAGTACTTC